This TCR beta chain was identified during a study of T cell responses to AZD1222 COVID-19 vaccine. TCRdb's table, derived via immunoSEQ multiplex PCR, lists solely in-frame clones and lacks some. Found here are about 150,000 clones, 80% to 95% of them singletons; the top ten hold roughly 3.3%. Losses at the gene ends were 0 bases for V and 3 bases for J; bases not matched to a gene: 5. CDR3 size: 16 residues. Germline V gene sequence: CDR1 LNHNV, CDR2 YYDKDF (reference sequence). The chain has TRBV15 and TRBJ2-7; 10 bases are shared with TRBD1. The receptor was derived from an adult who received the AZD1222 COVID-19 vaccine. Specimen: peripheral blood, collected 28 days after the second AZD1222 dose. The CDR3 sequence: CATSRDKGTGDYEQYF. The CDR3 nucleotides read TGTGCCACCAGCAGAGATAAGGGGACAGGGGACTACGAGCAGTACTTC.